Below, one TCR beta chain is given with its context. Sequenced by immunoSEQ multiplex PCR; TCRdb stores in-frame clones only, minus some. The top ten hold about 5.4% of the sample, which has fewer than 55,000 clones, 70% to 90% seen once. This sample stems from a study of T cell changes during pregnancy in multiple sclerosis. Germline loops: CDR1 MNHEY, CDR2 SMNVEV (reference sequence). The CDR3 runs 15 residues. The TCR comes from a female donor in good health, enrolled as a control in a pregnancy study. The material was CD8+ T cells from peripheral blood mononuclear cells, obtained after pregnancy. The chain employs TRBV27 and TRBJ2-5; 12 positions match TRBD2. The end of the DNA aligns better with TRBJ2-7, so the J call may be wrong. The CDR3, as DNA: TGTGCCAGCAGTTCCCCGACTAGCGGGAGCGGCGAGCAGTACTTC. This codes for CASSSPTSGSGEQYF.